This T cell receptor beta chain appears in the sequencing data of a study of cytotoxic CD8 clonotypes in ibrutinib-treated CLL. Germline loops: CDR1 SNHLY, CDR2 FYNNEI. The CDR3 totals 11 residues. V was clipped by 8 bases and J by 12 bases, with 16 bases between them. The method was immunoSEQ multiplex PCR; TCRdb's version includes in-frame clones alone and lacks a portion of them. The table records about 270,000 clones, around 69% of them present only once. Specimen: PBMCs, collected at disease progression, from a patient treated with ibrutinib. The receptor comes from a human donor with chronic lymphocytic leukemia. The rearrangement joins TRBV2 to TRBJ1-2, with a tentative D call TRBD1 (5 bases). This CDR3 is CASSFTGTHTF. DNA for the CDR3: TGTGCCAGCTCTTTCACAGGAACCCACACCTTC.